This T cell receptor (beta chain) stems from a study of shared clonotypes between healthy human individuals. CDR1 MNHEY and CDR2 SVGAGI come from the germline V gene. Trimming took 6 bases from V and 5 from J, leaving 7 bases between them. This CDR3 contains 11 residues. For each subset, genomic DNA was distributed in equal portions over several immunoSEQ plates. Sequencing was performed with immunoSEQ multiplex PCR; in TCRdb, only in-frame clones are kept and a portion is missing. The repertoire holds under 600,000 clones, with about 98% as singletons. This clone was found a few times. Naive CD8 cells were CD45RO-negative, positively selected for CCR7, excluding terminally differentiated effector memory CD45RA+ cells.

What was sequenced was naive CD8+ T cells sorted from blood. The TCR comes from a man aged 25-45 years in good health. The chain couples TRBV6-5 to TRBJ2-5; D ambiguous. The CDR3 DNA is TGTGCCAGCAGAATAGGGGAGACCCAGTACTTC. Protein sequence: CASRIGETQYF.